The 26 T cell receptor beta chains in this list originate from one sample, sequenced in a study of STAT3 mutations in large granular lymphocyte leukemia. Notes on the study in general: Every T-cell large granular lymphocyte leukemia patient had at least one immunodominant TCR beta clonotype.

The data were produced by immunoSEQ multiplex PCR, yet TCRdb's version contains in-frame clones alone and is incomplete. The table records roughly 38,000 clones, about 88% of them present only once. No antigen has been assigned to these receptors. The sample comprised PBMCs. The receptor source for this set is a human donor with T large granular lymphocyte leukemia. Some clones in this sample may be carry-over from other donors' samples.

V and J are TRBV2 and TRBJ2-5; D perhaps matches TRBD2 (6 bases). CDR1 is SNHLY, CDR2 FYNNEI, per germline. The V gene lost 4 bases and the J gene lost 5 bases, with 14 bases spanning the gap. This CDR3 has 14 amino acids. The CDR3 loop reads CASSAGVAAETQYF. As DNA, the CDR3 is TGTGCCAGCAGTGCGGGGGTGGCGGCGGAGACCCAGTACTTC.

The chain has TRBV27 and TRBJ2-7; a possible D gene is TRBD2 (6 bases). V was shortened by 5 bases and J by 3 bases, with 14 bases between the two germline ends. The CDR3 contains 14 residues. From germline, CDR1 is MNHEY and CDR2 SMNVEV (reference sequence). CDR3: CASSRGAGVYEQYV. The CDR3 DNA follows: TGTGCCAGCAGTCGCGGGGCAGGAGTCTACGAGCAGTACGTC.

The chain carries TRBV7-9 and TRBJ1-1; maybe TRBD1 (5 bases). V lost 8 bases to trimming and J lost 5 bases, with 12 bases between them. This CDR3 is built from 12 residues. The germline V gene has CDR1 SEHNR and CDR2 FQNEAQ (reference sequence). The CDR3 sequence: CASERGGTEAFF. CDR3 coding DNA: TGTGCCAGCGAGCGGGGCGGGACTGAAGCTTTCTTT.

The chain employs TRBV18 and TRBJ2-5; 7 bases fit TRBD2. V lost 1 base to trimming and J lost 2 bases; unmatched junction nucleotides: 7. Germline values: CDR1 KGHSH, CDR2 LQKENI. This CDR3 comprises 16 residues. The CDR3: CASSPLHTRGQETQYF. Here the CDR3 DNA reads TGTGCCAGCTCACCACTCCATACGCGGGGGCAAGAGACCCAGTACTTC.

V gene TRBV7-9 combines with J gene TRBJ2-7; 9 nucleotides match TRBD1. This CDR3 is 14 amino acids long. J gave up 6 bases and V 3 bases, and 6 bases lay outside the gene matches. The germline CDR1 and CDR2 sequences are SEHNR and FQNEAQ (reference sequence). This chain's CDR3 is CASSFDRGISEQYV. DNA for the CDR3: TGTGCCAGCAGCTTCGACAGGGGGATTTCCGAGCAGTACGTC.

The CDR3, as DNA: TGTGCCAGCTACTCCTCGGGGGGGCATAAGACTGAAGCTTTCTTT. This codes for CASYSSGGHKTEAFF. This chain joins TRBV28 and TRBJ1-1; a possible D gene is TRBD1 (6 bases). The CDR3 totals 15 residues. Germline V lookup: CDR1 MDHEN, CDR2 SYDVKM. V lost 8 bases and J lost 5, with 21 bases in between.

This clone was observed a few times. This sequence joins TRBV2 and TRBJ1-2, with 8 bases fitting TRBD1. The V gene's germline CDR1 is SNHLY and CDR2 FYNNEI. The CDR3 extends over 12 amino acids. Trimming at V came to 8 bases and at J to 4 bases, leaving 3 bases not matched to a gene. CDR3 sequence: CASDGQGYGYTF. CDR3 coding DNA: TGTGCCAGCGACGGACAGGGCTATGGCTACACCTTC.

This chain uses TRBV4-3 with TRBJ2-2; D unresolved. This CDR3 has 16 amino acids. Trimming shortened V by 3 bases and J by 2 bases, and 13 bases separated the two germline ends. CDR1 and CDR2 (germline): LGHNA, YSLEER. As DNA, the CDR3 is TGCGCCAGCAGCCAGGGCGGACGAGTAAACACCGGGGAGCTGTTTTTT. This encodes CASSQGGRVNTGELFF.

The CDR3, as DNA: TGCGCCAGCAGCCAGTTCGGAAACACCATATATTTT. Translated, it gives CASSQFGNTIYF. The chain recombines TRBV4-3 with TRBJ1-3; D not certain. The CDR3 extends over 12 amino acids. Per the germline V gene, CDR1 is LGHNA and CDR2 is YSLEER. The V and J ends lost 3 bases and 4 bases respectively, with 4 bases between them.

This rearrangement joins TRBV6-5 to TRBJ2-5, with D maybe TRBD2 (6 bases). From germline, CDR1 is MNHEY and CDR2 SVGAGI. The CDR3 is 13 amino acids. The V end was cut by 5 bases, the J end by 5 bases, with 12 bases between. The DNA for the CDR3 is TGTGCCAGCAGTCCCTACCGGGGGGAGACCCAGTACTTC. This codes for CASSPYRGETQYF.

The rearrangement links TRBV27 to TRBJ2-2, with D possibly TRBD2 on 6 matching bases. Trimming cost V 6 bases and J 2 bases, with 10 bases left between them. CDR1 is MNHEY, CDR2 SMNVEV, per germline (reference sequence). CDR3 size: 14 residues. CDR3 loop: CASSPGLNTGELFF. CDR3 DNA: TGTGCCAGCAGCCCTGGACTAAACACCGGGGAGCTGTTTTTT.

J is TRBJ2-5 and V is TRBV2; weak D call: TRBD1 (6 bases). Germline-derived CDR1 and CDR2 are SNHLY and FYNNEI. The ends were cut back, 8 bases at V and 2 bases at J, with 15 bases in the middle. The CDR3 contains 14 residues. The CDR3 DNA is TGTGCCAGCCACAGGGAGAAGGGACAAGAGACCCAGTACTTC. It specifies CASHREKGQETQYF.

The chain links TRBV28 to TRBJ2-4; D call uncertain. V lost 6 bases and J lost 0, with 6 bases in between. The CDR3 has 13 amino acids. The germline V gene has CDR1 MDHEN and CDR2 SYDVKM. The CDR3 protein is CASRPLAKNIQYF. In nucleotides, the CDR3 is TGTGCCAGCAGGCCCCTAGCCAAAAACATTCAGTACTTC.

The J gene is TRBJ1-5, the V gene TRBV30, with 10 bases fitting TRBD1. Germline CDR1 GTSNPN, CDR2 SVGIG (reference sequence). Trimming removed 5 bases from V and 6 bases from J; junction bases left unmatched: 10. This CDR3 spans 15 amino acids. The CDR3 nucleotides read TGTGCCTGGTCCGTTGGACAGGGGGAAAGTCAGCCCCAGCATTTT. Its protein is CAWSVGQGESQPQHF.

The J gene is TRBJ1-5, the V gene TRBV19; D unresolved. The CDR3 is 13 residues long. Germline V gives CDR1 LNHDA, CDR2 SQIVND (reference sequence). The V end lost 3 bases, the J end lost 9 bases, and 12 bases lay between the germline ends. CDR3 amino acids: CASSMGREAPQHF. The CDR3 DNA reads TGTGCCAGTAGTATGGGTCGCGAGGCGCCCCAGCATTTT.

This clone was seen a handful of times. The chain recombines TRBV5-1 with TRBJ1-1; no clear D. The CDR3 runs 18 residues. The V and J ends lost 1 base and 4 bases respectively, with 23 bases between them. Germline assignment: CDR1 SGHRS and CDR2 YFSETQ. CDR3 in amino acids: CASSLFMVTETEGTEAFF. DNA of the CDR3: TGCGCCAGCAGCTTGTTTATGGTCACCGAGACGGAGGGCACTGAAGCTTTCTTT.

This rearrangement joins TRBV28 to TRBJ1-5; possible D gene TRBD1, 5 bases. The V end was cut by 3 bases, the J end by 6 bases, with 21 bases between. The germline V gene encodes CDR1 MDHEN and CDR2 SYDVKM. The CDR3 is 17 residues long. The DNA for the CDR3 is TGTGCCAGCAGTTTCTGGATAGGCCCAAAGGGGACTCAGCCCCAGCATTTT. This encodes CASSFWIGPKGTQPQHF.

This rearrangement joins TRBV6-6 to TRBJ2-7; TRBD1 matches 8 bases. Germline-derived CDR1 and CDR2 are MNHNY and SVGAGI (reference sequence). V lost 8 bases, J lost 0 bases, and 3 bases stayed unmatched. There are 13 residues in the CDR3. The CDR3 region is CASGQGLSYEQYV. The CDR3 DNA sequence: TGTGCCAGCGGACAGGGCCTCTCCTACGAGCAGTACGTC.

The chain couples TRBV7-9 to TRBJ2-2; D gene ambiguous. CDR3 size: 14 residues. The germline gives CDR1 SEHNR, CDR2 FQNEAQ (reference sequence). Trimming took 1 base from V and 3 from J, leaving 6 bases between them. The CDR3, as DNA: TGTGCCAGCAGCTTAGGCACCTACACCGGGGAGCTGTTTTTT. Translated: CASSLGTYTGELFF.

The chain employs TRBV18 and TRBJ1-1; TRBD1 is a possible D gene (5 bases). V lost 3 bases and J lost 7, with 21 bases in between. The CDR3 is made up of 16 amino acids. Germline CDR1 and CDR2: KGHSH and LQKENI. CDR3 nucleotide sequence: TGTGCCAGCTCACCCCAGAGGGGTAACCCGGGGGATGAAGCTTTCTTT. This translates into CASSPQRGNPGDEAFF.

The chain carries TRBV28 and TRBJ2-3; possibly TRBD2 for D (5 bases). Trimming removed 7 bases at V and 6 bases at J, with 11 bases between. Germline CDR1 MDHEN, CDR2 SYDVKM. This CDR3 has 12 residues. CDR3 DNA sequence: TGTGCCAGCACCCATCGAGGGGATACGCAGTATTTT. This codes for CASTHRGDTQYF. Drawing the rest from reference TRBV28 and TRBJ2-3, the complete variable domain is DVKVTQSSRYLVKRTGEKVFLECVQDMDHENMFWYRQDPGLGLRLIYFSYDVKMKEKGDIPEGYSVSREKKERFSLILESASTNQTSMYLCASTHRGDTQYFGPGTRLTVL.

V gene TRBV28 combines with J gene TRBJ2-5; 12 bases agree with TRBD2. The CDR3 covers 15 residues. CDR1 MDHEN and CDR2 SYDVKM come from the germline V gene. Germline trimming cut 5 bases from V and 4 bases from J; bases unmatched to any gene: 5. This chain's CDR3 is CASSRLAGASETQYF. The CDR3 DNA reads as TGTGCCAGCAGTCGACTAGCGGGGGCCTCAGAGACCCAGTACTTC.

The DNA of the CDR3 is TGTGCCAGCAGCCCCCGGGACAGGGGGGGGGATACGCAGTATTTT. Amino acid sequence: CASSPRDRGGDTQYF. This chain joins TRBV7-2 and TRBJ2-3, with 11 bases identical to TRBD1. Germline V lookup: CDR1 SGHTA, CDR2 FQGNSA. The CDR3 loop spans 15 amino acids. Trimming removed 5 bases from V and 6 bases from J; junction bases left unmatched: 7.

This chain joins TRBV5-1 and TRBJ2-6; no firm D call. The CDR3 loop spans 16 amino acids. Germline CDR1 and CDR2: SGHRS and YFSETQ. V was trimmed by 4 bases and J by 2 bases, leaving 13 bases between them. CDR3 nucleotides: TGCGCCAGCAGCCTGGAGAAAGCGACTGGGGCCAACGTCCTGACTTTC. Its protein product is CASSLEKATGANVLTF. The full variable domain, its missing parts supplied by reference TRBV5-1 and TRBJ2-6, is KAGVTQTPRYLIKTRGQQVTLSCSPISGHRSVSWYQQTPGQGLQFLFEYFSETQRNKGNFPGRFSGRQFSNSRSEMNVSTLELGDSALYLCASSLEKATGANVLTFGAGSRLTVL.

The rearrangement links TRBV5-4 to TRBJ1-2, with D perhaps matching TRBD1 (6 bases). Germline V gene lookup returns CDR1 SGHNT and CDR2 YYREEE (reference sequence). The CDR3 has 15 amino acids. V was shortened by 4 bases and J by 2 bases, with 15 bases between the two germline ends. CDR3 sequence reads: CASSLGTTRNYGYTF. The CDR3 DNA reads as TGTGCCAGCAGCCTTGGGACAACCCGGAACTATGGCTACACCTTC.

V gene TRBV20-1 combines with J gene TRBJ1-2, with TRBD1 matching over 8 bases. V lost 6 bases and J lost 9; bases outside the gene matches: 6. Looked up from germline, CDR1 is DFQATT and CDR2 is SNEGSKA (reference sequence). The CDR3 has 11 residues. The CDR3 DNA follows: TGCAGTGCCCGGGACAGGCGGAGCTACACCTTC. Its translation: CSARDRRSYTF.